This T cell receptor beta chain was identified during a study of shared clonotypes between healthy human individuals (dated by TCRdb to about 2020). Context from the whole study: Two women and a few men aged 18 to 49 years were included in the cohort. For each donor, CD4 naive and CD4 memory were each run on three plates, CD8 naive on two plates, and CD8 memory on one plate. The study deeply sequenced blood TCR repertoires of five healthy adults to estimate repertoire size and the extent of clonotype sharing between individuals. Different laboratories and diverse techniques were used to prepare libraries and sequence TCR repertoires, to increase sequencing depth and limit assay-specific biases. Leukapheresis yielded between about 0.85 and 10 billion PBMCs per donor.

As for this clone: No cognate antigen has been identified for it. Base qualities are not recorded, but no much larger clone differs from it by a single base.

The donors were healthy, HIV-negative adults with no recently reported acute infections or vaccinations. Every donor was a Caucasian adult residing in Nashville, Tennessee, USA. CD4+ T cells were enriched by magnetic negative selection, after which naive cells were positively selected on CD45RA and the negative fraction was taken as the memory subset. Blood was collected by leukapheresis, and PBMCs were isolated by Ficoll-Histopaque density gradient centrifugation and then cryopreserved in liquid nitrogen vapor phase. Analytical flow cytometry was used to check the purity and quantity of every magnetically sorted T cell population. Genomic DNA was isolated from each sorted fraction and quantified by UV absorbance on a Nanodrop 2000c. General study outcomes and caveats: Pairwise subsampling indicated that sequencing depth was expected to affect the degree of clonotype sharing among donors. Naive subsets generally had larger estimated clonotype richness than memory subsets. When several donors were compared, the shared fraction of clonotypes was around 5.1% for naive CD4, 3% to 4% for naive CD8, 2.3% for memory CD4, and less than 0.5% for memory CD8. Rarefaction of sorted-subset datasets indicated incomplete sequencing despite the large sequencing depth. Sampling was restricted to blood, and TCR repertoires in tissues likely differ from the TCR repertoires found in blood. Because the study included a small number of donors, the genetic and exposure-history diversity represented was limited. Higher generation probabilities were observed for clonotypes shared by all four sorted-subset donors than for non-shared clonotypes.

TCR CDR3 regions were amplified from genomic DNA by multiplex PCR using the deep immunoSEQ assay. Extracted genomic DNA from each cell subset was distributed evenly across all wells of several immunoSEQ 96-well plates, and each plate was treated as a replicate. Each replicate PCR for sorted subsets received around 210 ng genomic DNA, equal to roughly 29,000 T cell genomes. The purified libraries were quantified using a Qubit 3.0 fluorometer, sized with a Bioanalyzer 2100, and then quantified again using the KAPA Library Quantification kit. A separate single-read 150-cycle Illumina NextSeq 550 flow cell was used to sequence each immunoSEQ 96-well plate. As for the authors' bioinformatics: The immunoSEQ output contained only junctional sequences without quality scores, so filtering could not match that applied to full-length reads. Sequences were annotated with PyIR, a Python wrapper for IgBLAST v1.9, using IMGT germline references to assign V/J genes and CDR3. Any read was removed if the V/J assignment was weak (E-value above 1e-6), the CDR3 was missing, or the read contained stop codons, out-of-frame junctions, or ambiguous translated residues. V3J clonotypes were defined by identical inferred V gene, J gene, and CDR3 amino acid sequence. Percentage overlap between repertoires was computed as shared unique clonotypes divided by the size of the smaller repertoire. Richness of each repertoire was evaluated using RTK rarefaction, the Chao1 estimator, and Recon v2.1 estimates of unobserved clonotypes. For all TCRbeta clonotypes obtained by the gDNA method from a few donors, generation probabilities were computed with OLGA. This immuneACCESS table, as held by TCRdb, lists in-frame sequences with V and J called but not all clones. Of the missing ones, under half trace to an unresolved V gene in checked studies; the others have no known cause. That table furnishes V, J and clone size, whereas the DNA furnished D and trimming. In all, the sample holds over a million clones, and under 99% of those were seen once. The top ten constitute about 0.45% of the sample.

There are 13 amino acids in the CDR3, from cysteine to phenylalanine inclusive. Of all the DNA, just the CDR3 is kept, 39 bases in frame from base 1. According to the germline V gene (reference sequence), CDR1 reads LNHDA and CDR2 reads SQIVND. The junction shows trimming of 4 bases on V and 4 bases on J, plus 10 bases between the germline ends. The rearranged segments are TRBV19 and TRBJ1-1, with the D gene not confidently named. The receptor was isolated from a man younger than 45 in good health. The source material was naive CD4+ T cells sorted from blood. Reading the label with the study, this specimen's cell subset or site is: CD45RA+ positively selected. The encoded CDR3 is CASSTIPGTEAFF. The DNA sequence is TGTGCCAGTAGTACGATTCCTGGCACTGAAGCTTTCTTT.